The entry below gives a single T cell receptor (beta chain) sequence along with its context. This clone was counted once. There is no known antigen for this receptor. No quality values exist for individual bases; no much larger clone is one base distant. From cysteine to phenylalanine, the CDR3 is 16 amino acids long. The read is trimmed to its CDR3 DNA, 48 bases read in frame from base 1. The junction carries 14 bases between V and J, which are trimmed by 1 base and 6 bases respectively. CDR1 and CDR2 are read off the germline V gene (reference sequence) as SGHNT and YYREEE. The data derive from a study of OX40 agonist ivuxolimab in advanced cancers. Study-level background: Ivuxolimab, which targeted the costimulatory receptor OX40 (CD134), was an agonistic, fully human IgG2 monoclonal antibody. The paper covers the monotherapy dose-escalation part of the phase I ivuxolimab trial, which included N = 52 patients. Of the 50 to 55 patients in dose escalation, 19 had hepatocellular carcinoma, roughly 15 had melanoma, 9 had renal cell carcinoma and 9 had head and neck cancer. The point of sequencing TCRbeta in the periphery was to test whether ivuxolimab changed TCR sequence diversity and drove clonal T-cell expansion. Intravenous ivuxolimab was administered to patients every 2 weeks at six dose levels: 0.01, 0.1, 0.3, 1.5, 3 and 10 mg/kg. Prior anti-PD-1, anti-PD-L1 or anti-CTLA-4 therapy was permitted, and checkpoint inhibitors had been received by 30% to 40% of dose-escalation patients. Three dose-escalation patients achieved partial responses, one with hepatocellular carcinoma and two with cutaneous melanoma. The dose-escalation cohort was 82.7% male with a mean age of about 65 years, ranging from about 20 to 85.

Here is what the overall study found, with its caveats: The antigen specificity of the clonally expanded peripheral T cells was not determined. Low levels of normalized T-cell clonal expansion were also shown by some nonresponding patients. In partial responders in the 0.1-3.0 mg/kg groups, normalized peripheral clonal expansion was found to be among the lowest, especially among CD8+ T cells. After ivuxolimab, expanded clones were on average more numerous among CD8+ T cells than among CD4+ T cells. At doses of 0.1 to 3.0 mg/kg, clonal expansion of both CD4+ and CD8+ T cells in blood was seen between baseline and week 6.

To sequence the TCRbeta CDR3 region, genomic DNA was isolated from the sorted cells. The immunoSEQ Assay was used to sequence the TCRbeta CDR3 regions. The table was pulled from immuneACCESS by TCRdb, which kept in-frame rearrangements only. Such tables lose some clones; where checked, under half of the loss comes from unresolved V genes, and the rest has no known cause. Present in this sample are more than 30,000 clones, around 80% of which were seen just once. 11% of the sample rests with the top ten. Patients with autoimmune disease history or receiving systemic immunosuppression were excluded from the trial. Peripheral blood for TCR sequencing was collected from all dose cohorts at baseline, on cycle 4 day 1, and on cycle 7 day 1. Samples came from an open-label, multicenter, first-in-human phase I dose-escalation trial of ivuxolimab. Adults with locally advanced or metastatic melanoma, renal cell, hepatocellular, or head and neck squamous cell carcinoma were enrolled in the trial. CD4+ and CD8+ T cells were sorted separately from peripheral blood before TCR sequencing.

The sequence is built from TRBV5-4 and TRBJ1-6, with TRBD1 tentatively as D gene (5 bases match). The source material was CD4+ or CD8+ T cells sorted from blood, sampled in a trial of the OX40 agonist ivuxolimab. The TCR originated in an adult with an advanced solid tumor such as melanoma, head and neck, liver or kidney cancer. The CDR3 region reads CASSLSGGPANSPLHF. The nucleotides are TGTGCCAGCAGCTTGAGTGGGGGACCGGCTAATTCACCCCTCCACTTT.